Shown below are 6 T cell receptor beta chains from a single sample sequenced in a study of post-analysis software for immune sequencing data (dated by TCRdb to the mid-2010s). Results the study describes overall, beyond this receptor: Patients showed significantly higher frequencies than controls for about five TRBV segments, among them TRBV5-6, TRBV5-1 and TRBV20-1.

Library method: PCR. These reads were obtained on an Illumina HiSeq 2500. To reduce PCR and sequencing biases, unique molecular identifiers were built into the TCR beta cDNA libraries. In TCRdb, the public reads were trimmed at Q25 with fastp and aligned with MiXCR, with productive beta chains retained. Rows are combined by CDR3 protein, so each entry shows the most common genes and DNA. Here the sample has roughly 170,000 distinct CDR3 sequences; approximately 30% occur a single time. The ten largest clones take up approximately 1.6% of the sample. Their target antigens are unknown. Sequencing input: blood. These TCRs come from a girl aged 10 to 17 with multiple sclerosis.

Regarding this clonotype: This may come from a read error, since a much larger clone is one base off. V and J are TRBV5-1 and TRBJ2-1, with D tentatively TRBD1 (7 bases). This CDR3 has 15 residues. Trimming left V 0 bases short and J 10 bases short, with 17 bases between. The germline CDR1 and CDR2 sequences are SGHRS and YFSETQ. CDR3 DNA sequence: TGCGCCAGCAGCTTGGCGGGGGACAGACCCTACGAGCAGTTCTTC. This gives the protein CASSLAGDRPYEQFF.

In this sample, this clonotype turned up many times. V is TRBV12-3 or TRBV12-4 and J is TRBJ1-2; D not certain. The ends were cut back, 5 bases at V and 8 bases at J, with 24 bases in the middle. This CDR3 region has 16 residues. The DNA of the CDR3 is TGTGCCAGCAGTGACCAAACCCCTGGGTCCATGAGGGGCTACACCTTC. It is translated as CASSDQTPGSMRGYTF.

The chain joins TRBV29-1 to TRBJ2-7; D remains ambiguous. With 1 base removed from V and 3 bases from J, the gap between germline ends came to 4 bases. From germline, CDR1 is SQVTM and CDR2 ANQGSEA. This CDR3 spans 11 amino acids. The CDR3 sequence: CSVEVGYEQYF. CDR3 sequence (DNA): TGCAGCGTTGAAGTTGGCTACGAGCAGTACTTC.

This clonotype has just a few counts. This may arise from a read error, as a much more abundant clone is one base away. The V gene is TRBV9, the J gene TRBJ2-7; 7 positions agree with TRBD2. The CDR3 loop spans 15 amino acids. The V segment lost 2 bases and the J segment 3 bases; nucleotides outside the gene matches: 8. Germline V gene lookup returns CDR1 SGDLS and CDR2 YYNGEE. For the CDR3, the DNA is TGTGCCAGCAGCGTCTCGGGGGGTGACCACTACGAGCAGTACTTC. It codes for CASSVSGGDHYEQYF.

The chain combines TRBV28 with TRBJ2-7; 8 bases line up with TRBD2. V shed 8 bases and J 0 bases; nucleotides not matched to a gene: 6. Per germline, CDR1 MDHEN and CDR2 SYDVKM. The length of the CDR3 is 14 residues. CDR3 residues: CASLSGTYSYEQYF. CDR3 in DNA: TGTGCCAGCCTTAGCGGGACATACTCCTACGAGCAGTACTTC.

A few counts support this clonotype. This could be a read error, since a much larger clone is one nucleotide away. This CDR3 is CASSFGGRNEQFF. The DNA of the CDR3 is TGTGCCAGCAGCTTCGGGGGCCGCAATGAGCAGTTCTTC. The V call is TRBV7-2, the J call TRBJ2-1, with D perhaps assigned TRBD1 or TRBD2 (6 bases each). V was trimmed by 3 bases and J by 6 bases, leaving 9 bases between them. Germline V gene lookup returns CDR1 SGHTA and CDR2 FQGNSA. CDR3 length: 13 residues.